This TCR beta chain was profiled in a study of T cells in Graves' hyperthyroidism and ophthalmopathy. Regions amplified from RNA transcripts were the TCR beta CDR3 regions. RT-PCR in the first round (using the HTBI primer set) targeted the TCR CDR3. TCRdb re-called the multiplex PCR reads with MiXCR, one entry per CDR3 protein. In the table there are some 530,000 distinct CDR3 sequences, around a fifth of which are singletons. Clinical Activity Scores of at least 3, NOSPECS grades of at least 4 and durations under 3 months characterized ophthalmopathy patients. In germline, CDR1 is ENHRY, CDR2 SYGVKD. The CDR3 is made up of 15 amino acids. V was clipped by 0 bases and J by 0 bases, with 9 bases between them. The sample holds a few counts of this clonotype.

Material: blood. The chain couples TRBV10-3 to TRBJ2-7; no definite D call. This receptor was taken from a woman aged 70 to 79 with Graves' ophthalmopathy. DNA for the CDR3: TGTGCCATCAGTGAGTCCGAACACAGCTCCTACGAGCAGTACTTC. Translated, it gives CAISESEHSSYEQYF.